These 5 T cell receptor beta chains originate from one sample sequenced in a study of OX40 agonist ivuxolimab in advanced cancers. TCRdb's table, derived via immunoSEQ multiplex PCR, lists solely in-frame clones and lacks some. This repertoire shows 30,000 to 40,000 clones, 89% found once; its top ten account for around 24%. The sample here was CD4+ or CD8+ T cells sorted from blood, taken in a trial of the OX40 agonist ivuxolimab. The receptor set was obtained from an adult with an advanced solid tumor such as melanoma, head and neck, liver or kidney cancer.

With regard to this clone: A read error may account for a junction end that differs from germline. The chain is built from TRBV27 and TRBJ2-1; no clear D. Germline V gives CDR1 MNHEY, CDR2 SMNVEV (reference sequence). The length of the CDR3 is 12 residues. CDR3: CSSSQQKAEQFF. The DNA of the CDR3 is TGTTCCAGCAGTCAACAAAAAGCTGAGCAGTTCTTC.

In DNA form, the CDR3 reads TGTGCCACCGAGGACGGTAGCTCCTACGAGCAGTACTTC. Protein product: CATEDGSSYEQYF. V is TRBV2 and J is TRBJ2-7; D is undetermined. Germline V gives CDR1 SNHLY, CDR2 FYNNEI. Trimming took 10 bases from V and 0 from J, leaving 13 bases between them. The CDR3 length is 13 residues.

V is TRBV4-2 and J is TRBJ2-7; either TRBD1 or TRBD2 may fit D (6 bases each). Germline V lookup: CDR1 LGHNA, CDR2 YNFKEQ. The CDR3 is made up of 16 amino acids. Trimming took 0 bases from V and 0 from J, leaving 12 bases between them. CDR3 residues: CASSQEGAGISYEQYF. The CDR3 DNA follows: TGTGCCAGCAGCCAAGAGGGGGCGGGGATCTCCTACGAGCAGTACTTC.

This sequence joins TRBV9 and TRBJ1-6, with no clear D. CDR3 length: 12 residues. CDR1 is SGDLS and CDR2 is YYNGEE in the germline V gene. Trimming took 7 bases from V and 5 from J, leaving 7 bases between them. For the CDR3, the DNA is TGTGCCAGCTCCAGGAATAATTCACCCCTCCACTTT. Protein: CASSRNNSPLHF.

This rearrangement joins TRBV13 to TRBJ2-7; D unresolved. CDR3 size: 13 residues. The germline V and J ends were trimmed by 6 bases and 4 bases, with 13 bases remaining between them. From germline, CDR1 is PRHDT and CDR2 FYEKMQ (reference sequence). CDR3 sequence (DNA): TGTGCCAGCAGTCGGATAGGGATATACGAGCAGTACTTC. Amino acid sequence: CASSRIGIYEQYF.